These T cell receptor beta chains were read from a single sample in a study of human T cells and chemical hapten exposure. TCRdb recomputed calls from the reads with MiXCR, one row per CDR3 protein. The sample includes fewer than 150,000 distinct CDR3 sequences, over 6.5% of them seen just once. The sequenced sample was whole blood. These receptors originate from a human donor in good health. Some clones in this sample may be carry-over from other donors' samples. Each CDR3 is given with its conserved first and last residue. A D gene is named only where the DNA matches it firmly. The size entry is marked missing in some rows and otherwise reads once, few, many or a size class.

d_call	v_call	clone_size	j_call	cdr3_nt	cdr3_aa
.	TRBV11-2	few	TRBJ2-1	TGTGCCAGCACCCTAGTAGCGGTAAGCTCCTACAATGAGCAGTTCTTC	CASTLVAVSSYNEQFF
TRBD1	TRBV13	.	TRBJ2-3	TGTGCCAGCAGCTTCCAGGGGGCTACAAGTGATACGCAGTATTTT	CASSFQGATSDTQYF
TRBD1	TRBV5-1	many	TRBJ1-1	TGCGCCAGCGGCCAAACCGGGACAGGGGGCGGAGAAGCTTTCTTT	CASGQTGTGGGEAFF
.	TRBV12-5	many	TRBJ1-1	TGTGCTAGTGGTTTGGTACGGATGGAACAGCTCGGAGGGATGAACACTGAAGCTTTCTTT	CASGLVRMEQLGGMNTEAFF
TRBD1	TRBV6-5	.	TRBJ2-7	TGTGCCAGCAGTACAACAGGGGGCTCCTACGAGCAGTACTTC	CASSTTGGSYEQYF
.	TRBV29-1	few	TRBJ2-4	TGCAGCGTTGAAGGGCAAGCCAAAAACATTCAGTACTTC	CSVEGQAKNIQYF
.	TRBV19	.	TRBJ2-5	TGTGCCAGTAGTCCCAGACCAGGGAGGGAGACCCAGTACTTC	CASSPRPGRETQYF
TRBD2	TRBV4-1	many	TRBJ2-7	TGCGCCAGCAGCCAAGCTTTGACTAGCGGGGAATACGAGCAGTACTTC	CASSQALTSGEYEQYF
.	TRBV6-5	few	TRBJ2-1	TGTGCCAGCAGTTACTTGGGGGCCGACAATGAGCAGTTCTTC	CASSYLGADNEQFF
.	TRBV29-1	.	TRBJ2-7	TGCAGCGTTGTCGGACAGTTGGACGAGCAGTACTTC	CSVVGQLDEQYF
.	TRBV6-1	few	TRBJ2-7	TGTGCCAGCATATCCGGGGTTAGCTCCTACGAGCAGTACTTC	CASISGVSSYEQYF
TRBD2	TRBV12-3/TRBV12-4	few	TRBJ2-1	TGTGCCAGCAGTTTTAAAGCGGGAGCGGACAATGAGCAGTTCTTC	CASSFKAGADNEQFF
.	TRBV5-1	.	TRBJ2-2	TGCGCCAGCAGCTTGGGACAGGTGGTTACCGGGGAGCTGTTTTTT	CASSLGQVVTGELFF
.	TRBV18	.	TRBJ2-5	TGTGCCAGCTCACCACCGGTCACCCTCCAAGAGACCCAGTACTTC	CASSPPVTLQETQYF
.	TRBV12-3/TRBV12-4	few	TRBJ2-7	TGTGCCAGCAGTTTTTCGCCCCTAGGCTCCTACGAGCAGTACTTC	CASSFSPLGSYEQYF
.	TRBV7-2	.	TRBJ1-5	TGTGCCAGCAGCTTAGGTACTCAGCCCCAGCATTTT	CASSLGTQPQHF
.	TRBV18	few	TRBJ2-7	TGTGCCAGCTCACCAGAAGGGACGATTCTCACCTACGAGCAGTACTTC	CASSPEGTILTYEQYF
.	TRBV7-9	.	TRBJ2-3	TGTGCCAGCAGCTGGGGCCTAGGCGGGACAGATACGCAGTATTTT	CASSWGLGGTDTQYF
.	TRBV9	few	TRBJ2-2	TGTGCCAGCGGACGAGGGGCAGGGGAGGTCGGGGAGCTGTTTTTT	CASGRGAGEVGELFF
.	TRBV28	many	TRBJ1-5	TGTGCCAGCAGTTTAGTATTTAGGGCGGGGGGCCATCAGCCCCAGCATTTT	CASSLVFRAGGHQPQHF
.	TRBV12-3/TRBV12-4	.	TRBJ1-5	TGTGCCAGCAGCCAGTGGAGGGGGGTGTACAATCAGCCCCAGCATTTT	CASSQWRGVYNQPQHF
.	TRBV9	many	TRBJ1-1	TGTGCCAGCAGCCCCCAAGTGGGGGTGAACACTGAAGCTTTCTTT	CASSPQVGVNTEAFF
TRBD2	TRBV19	few	TRBJ2-1	TGTGCCAGTAGTATGATAGCGGGGGGGTACAATGAGCAGTTCTTC	CASSMIAGGYNEQFF
TRBD1	TRBV7-3	many	TRBJ1-1	TGTGCCAGCAGCTTCGGACAGGGAGGAACTGAAGCTTTCTTT	CASSFGQGGTEAFF
.	TRBV7-6	once	TRBJ1-6	TGTGCCAGCAGCTTAGGTCCGGGACGGACTAATTCACCCCTCCACTTT	CASSLGPGRTNSPLHF
TRBD2	TRBV12-3/TRBV12-4	many	TRBJ2-1	TGTGCCAGCACCAAGGGACTAGCGAGAAATGAGCAGTTCTTC	CASTKGLARNEQFF
TRBD2	TRBV29-1	few	TRBJ2-1	TGCAGCGTGGGGACTAGCGGGGGGATTGAGCAGTTCTTC	CSVGTSGGIEQFF
.	TRBV27	many	TRBJ1-6	TGTGCCAGCTCCCGGAACAGGAATTCACCCCTCCACTTT	CASSRNRNSPLHF
TRBD2	TRBV14	many	TRBJ2-1	TGTGCCAGCAGCCGTCCGACTAGCGGGAAGAATGAGCAGTTCTTC	CASSRPTSGKNEQFF
TRBD1	TRBV6-2/TRBV6-3	many	TRBJ1-6	TGTGCCAGCAGCGGACAGGGAAACTCCTATAATTCACCCCTCCACTTT	CASSGQGNSYNSPLHF
TRBD2	TRBV30	.	TRBJ2-2	TGTGCCCGAGGGACTAGTCCGAACACCGGGGAGCTGTTTTTT	CARGTSPNTGELFF
.	TRBV9	.	TRBJ2-1	TGTGCCAGCAGCGTAGAAGGCGACTCTTACAATGAGCAGTTCTTC	CASSVEGDSYNEQFF
.	TRBV6-1	many	TRBJ1-1	TGTGCCAGCAGTCTCAGATTTCCGAACACTGAAGCTTTCTTT	CASSLRFPNTEAFF
.	TRBV29-1	.	TRBJ1-1	TGCAGCGTGTCGCAGGGGATGAACACTGAAGCTTTCTTT	CSVSQGMNTEAFF
.	TRBV11-2	few	TRBJ2-1	TGTGCCAGCAGCTTAGCCCCAATGAGTGAGCAGTTCTTC	CASSLAPMSEQFF
TRBD1	TRBV25-1	few	TRBJ2-7	TGTGCCAGCAGTCCGGACAGGGGGGAATTCGGGTACGAGCAGTACTTC	CASSPDRGEFGYEQYF
.	TRBV4-2	few	TRBJ1-1	TGTGCCAGCAGCCAAGAAGGCAGGGGGAACACTGAAGCTTTCTTT	CASSQEGRGNTEAFF
TRBD1	TRBV10-3	many	TRBJ1-1	TGTGCCATCAGTATACAGGGGCGAGCTTTCTTT	CAISIQGRAFF
.	TRBV6-7	few	TRBJ1-5	TGTGCCAGCAGTTACACTCCAGGGCCCCAGCATTTT	CASSYTPGPQHF
.	TRBV6-2/TRBV6-3	few	TRBJ2-1	TGTGCCAGCAGAAAGGACAGCTCCCCGGTCTACAATGAGCAGTTCTTC	CASRKDSSPVYNEQFF
.	TRBV6-2/TRBV6-3	many	TRBJ1-5	TGTGCCAGCAGTTCCAATAGAGGGTCGGGGCGAGCGGCGACCCAGCATTTT	CASSSNRGSGRAATQHF
.	TRBV12-3/TRBV12-4	.	TRBJ1-5	TGTGCCAGCAGTTTCAAGGGAGGAAATCAGTCCCAGCATTTT	CASSFKGGNQSQHF
.	TRBV3-1	many	TRBJ1-1	TGTGCCAGCAGCCAAGAAGGGAGCACTGAAGCTTTCTTT	CASSQEGSTEAFF
.	TRBV5-1	many	TRBJ1-3	TGCGCCAGCAGCCGGGACCTTAGCTCTGGAAACACCATATATTTT	CASSRDLSSGNTIYF
TRBD1	TRBV6-5	.	TRBJ2-2	TGTGCCAGCAGGCTACAGGGGGTTGGCGGGGAGCTGTTTTTT	CASRLQGVGGELFF
TRBD2	TRBV2	.	TRBJ2-3	TGTGCCAGCAGTGAGGGCCTAGCGGGACCCAATACGCAGTATTTT	CASSEGLAGPNTQYF
TRBD1	TRBV25-1	many	TRBJ1-6	TGTGCCAGCAGTCGGAGGGGACAGGGGGACAATTCACCCCTCCACTTT	CASSRRGQGDNSPLHF
TRBD2	TRBV11-3	.	TRBJ2-1	TGTGCCAGCAGCGAGACTAGCGGGGGGGTCAATGAGCAGTTCTTC	CASSETSGGVNEQFF